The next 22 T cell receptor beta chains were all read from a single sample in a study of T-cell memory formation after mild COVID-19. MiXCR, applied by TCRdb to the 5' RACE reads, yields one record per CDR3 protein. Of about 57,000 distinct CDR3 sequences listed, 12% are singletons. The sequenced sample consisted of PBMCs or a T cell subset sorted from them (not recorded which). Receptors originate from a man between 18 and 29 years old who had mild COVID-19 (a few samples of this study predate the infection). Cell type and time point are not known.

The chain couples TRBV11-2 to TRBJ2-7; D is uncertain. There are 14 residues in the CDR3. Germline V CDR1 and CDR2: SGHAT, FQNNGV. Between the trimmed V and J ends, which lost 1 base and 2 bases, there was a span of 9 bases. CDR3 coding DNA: TGTGCCAGCAGCTTAGCCGACCGAGCCTACGAGCAGTACGTC. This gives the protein CASSLADRAYEQYV.

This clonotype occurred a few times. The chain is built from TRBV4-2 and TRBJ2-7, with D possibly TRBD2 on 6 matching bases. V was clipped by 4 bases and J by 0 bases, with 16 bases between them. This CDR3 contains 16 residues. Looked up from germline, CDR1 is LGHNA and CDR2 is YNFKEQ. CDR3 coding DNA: TGTGCCAGCAGCCGGGAAGAGGGACTCCTCTCCTACGAGCAGTACTTC. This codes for CASSREEGLLSYEQYF.

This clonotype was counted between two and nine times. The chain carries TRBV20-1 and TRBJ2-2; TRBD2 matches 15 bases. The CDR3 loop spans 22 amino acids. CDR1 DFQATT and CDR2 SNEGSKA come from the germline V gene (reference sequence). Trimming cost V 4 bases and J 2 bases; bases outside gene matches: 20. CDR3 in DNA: TGCAGTGCTAAGAAGAGGGTTGCAGGACTAGCGGGGGGGCCTGGAAACACCGGGGAGCTGTTTTTT. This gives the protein CSAKKRVAGLAGGPGNTGELFF.

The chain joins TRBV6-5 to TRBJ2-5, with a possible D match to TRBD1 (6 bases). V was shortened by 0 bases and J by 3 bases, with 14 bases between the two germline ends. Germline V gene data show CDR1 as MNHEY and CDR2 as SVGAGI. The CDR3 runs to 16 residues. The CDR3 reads CASSYSVQGWKETQYF. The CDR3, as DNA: TGTGCCAGCAGTTACTCGGTCCAGGGGTGGAAAGAGACCCAGTACTTC.

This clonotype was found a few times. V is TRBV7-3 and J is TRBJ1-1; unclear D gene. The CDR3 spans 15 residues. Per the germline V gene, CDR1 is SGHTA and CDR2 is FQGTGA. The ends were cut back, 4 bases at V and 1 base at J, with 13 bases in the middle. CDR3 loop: CASSSDGAPNTEAFF. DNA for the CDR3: TGTGCCAGCAGCTCTGACGGCGCGCCGAACACTGAAGCTTTCTTT.

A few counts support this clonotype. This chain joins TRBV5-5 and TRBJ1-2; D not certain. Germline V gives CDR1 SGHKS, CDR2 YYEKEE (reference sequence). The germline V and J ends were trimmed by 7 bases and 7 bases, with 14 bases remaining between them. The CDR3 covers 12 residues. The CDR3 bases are TGTGCCAGCGCGACCGAGGGCGCTGGCTACACCTTC. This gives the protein CASATEGAGYTF.

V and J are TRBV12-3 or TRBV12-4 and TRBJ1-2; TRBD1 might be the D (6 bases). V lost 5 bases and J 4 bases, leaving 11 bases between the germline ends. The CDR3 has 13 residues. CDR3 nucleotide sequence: TGTGCCAGCAGTCCGACAGGCGCCTATGGCTACACCTTC. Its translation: CASSPTGAYGYTF.

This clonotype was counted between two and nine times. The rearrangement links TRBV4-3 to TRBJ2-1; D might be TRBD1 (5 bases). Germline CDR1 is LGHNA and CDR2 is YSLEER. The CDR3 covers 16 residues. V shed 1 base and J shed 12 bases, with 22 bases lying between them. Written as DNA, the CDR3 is TGCGCCAGCAGCCAAGGCCCCAGGGCACCCCCTCAAGGGCAGTTCTTC. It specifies CASSQGPRAPPQGQFF.

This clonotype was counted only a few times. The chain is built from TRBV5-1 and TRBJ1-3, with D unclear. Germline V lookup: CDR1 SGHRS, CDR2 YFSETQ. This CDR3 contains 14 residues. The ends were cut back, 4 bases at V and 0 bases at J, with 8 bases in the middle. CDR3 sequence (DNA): TGCGCCAGCAGCGACACGAGCTCTGGAAACACCATATATTTT. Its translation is CASSDTSSGNTIYF.

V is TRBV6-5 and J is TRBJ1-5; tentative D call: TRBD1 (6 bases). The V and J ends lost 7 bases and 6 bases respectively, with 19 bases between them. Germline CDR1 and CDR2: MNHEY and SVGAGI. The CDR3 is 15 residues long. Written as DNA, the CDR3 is TGTGCCAGCAAGCCCCAGGGGCGCCTCATTCAGCCCCAGCATTTT. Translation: CASKPQGRLIQPQHF.

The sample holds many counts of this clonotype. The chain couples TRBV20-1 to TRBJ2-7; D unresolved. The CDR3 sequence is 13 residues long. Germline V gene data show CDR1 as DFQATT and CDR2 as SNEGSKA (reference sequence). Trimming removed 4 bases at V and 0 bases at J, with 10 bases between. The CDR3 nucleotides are TGCAGTGCTAAGGGCCTGGGCTCCTACGAGCAGTACGTC. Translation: CSAKGLGSYEQYV.

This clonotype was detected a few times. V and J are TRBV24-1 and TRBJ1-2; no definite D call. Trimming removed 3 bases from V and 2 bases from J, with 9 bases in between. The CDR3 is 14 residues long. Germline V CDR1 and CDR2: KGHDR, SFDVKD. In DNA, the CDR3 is TGTGCCACCAGTGATACTGGACGGAACTATGGCTACACCTTC. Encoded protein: CATSDTGRNYGYTF.

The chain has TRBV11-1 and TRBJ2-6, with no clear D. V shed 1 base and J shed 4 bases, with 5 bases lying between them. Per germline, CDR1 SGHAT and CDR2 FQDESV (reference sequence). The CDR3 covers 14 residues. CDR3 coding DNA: TGTGCCAGCAGCTTAGGTTCAGGGGCCAACGTCCTGACTTTC. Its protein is CASSLGSGANVLTF.

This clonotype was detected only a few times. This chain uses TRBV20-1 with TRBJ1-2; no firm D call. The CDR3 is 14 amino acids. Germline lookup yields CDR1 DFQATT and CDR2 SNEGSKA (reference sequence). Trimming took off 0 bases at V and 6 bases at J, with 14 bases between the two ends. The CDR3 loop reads CSARDVRTSHGYTF. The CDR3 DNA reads TGCAGTGCTAGAGACGTTCGAACTTCTCATGGCTACACCTTC.

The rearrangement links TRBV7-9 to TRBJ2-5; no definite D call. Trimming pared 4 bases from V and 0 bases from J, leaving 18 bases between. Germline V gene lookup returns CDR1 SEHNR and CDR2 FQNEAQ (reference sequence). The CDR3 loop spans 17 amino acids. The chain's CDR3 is CASSSLSGLFYQETQYF. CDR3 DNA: TGTGCCAGCAGCTCCTTAAGTGGGCTGTTTTACCAAGAGACCCAGTACTTC.

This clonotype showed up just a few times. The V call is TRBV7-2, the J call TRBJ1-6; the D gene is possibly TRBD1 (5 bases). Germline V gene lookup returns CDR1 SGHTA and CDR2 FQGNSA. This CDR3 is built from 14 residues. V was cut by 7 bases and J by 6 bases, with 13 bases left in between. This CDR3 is CASTREGPNSPLHF. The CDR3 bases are TGTGCCAGCACCAGAGAGGGGCCTAATTCACCCCTCCACTTT.

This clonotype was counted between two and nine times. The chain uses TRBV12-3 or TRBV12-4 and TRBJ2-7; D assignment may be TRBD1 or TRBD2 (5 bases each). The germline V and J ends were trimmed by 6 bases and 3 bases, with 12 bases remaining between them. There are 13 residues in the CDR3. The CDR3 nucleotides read TGTGCCAGCAGCTTCGGGACCGACTACGAGCAGTACGTC. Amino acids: CASSFGTDYEQYV.

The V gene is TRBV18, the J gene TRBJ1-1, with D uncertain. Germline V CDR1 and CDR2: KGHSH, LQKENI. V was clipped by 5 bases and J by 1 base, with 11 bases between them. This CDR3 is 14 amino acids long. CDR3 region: CASSGPFENTEAFF. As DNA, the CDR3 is TGTGCCAGCTCAGGCCCTTTCGAGAACACTGAAGCTTTCTTT.

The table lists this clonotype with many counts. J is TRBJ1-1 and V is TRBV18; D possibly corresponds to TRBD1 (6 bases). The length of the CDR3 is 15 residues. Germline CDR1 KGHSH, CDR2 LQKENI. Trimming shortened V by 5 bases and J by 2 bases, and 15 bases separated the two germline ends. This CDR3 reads CASSTTGIGNTEAFF. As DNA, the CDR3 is TGTGCCAGCTCAACTACAGGGATCGGAAACACTGAAGCTTTCTTT.

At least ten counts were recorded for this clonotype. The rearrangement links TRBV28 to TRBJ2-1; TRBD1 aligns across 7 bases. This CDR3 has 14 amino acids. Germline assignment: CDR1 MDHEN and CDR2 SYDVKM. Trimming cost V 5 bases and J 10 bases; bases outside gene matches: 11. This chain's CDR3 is CASSPPRTGKEQFF. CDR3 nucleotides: TGTGCCAGCAGTCCCCCTCGGACAGGAAAGGAGCAGTTCTTC.

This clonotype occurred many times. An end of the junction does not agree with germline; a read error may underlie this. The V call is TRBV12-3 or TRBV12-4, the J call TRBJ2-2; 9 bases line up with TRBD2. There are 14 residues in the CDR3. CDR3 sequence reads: CASSLAGWSGELFF. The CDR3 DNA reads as TGTGCCAGCAGTCTAGCGGGGTGGTCCGGGGAGCTGTTTTTT.

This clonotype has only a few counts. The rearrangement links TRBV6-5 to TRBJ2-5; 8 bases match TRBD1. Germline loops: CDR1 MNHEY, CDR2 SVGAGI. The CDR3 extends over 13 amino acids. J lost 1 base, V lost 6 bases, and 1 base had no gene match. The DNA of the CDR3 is TGTGCCAGCAGGGGACAGGCCCAAGAGACCCAGTACTTC. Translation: CASRGQAQETQYF.